The rows below give T cell receptor beta chains drawn from one sample of a study of shared clonotypes between healthy human individuals. Sequencing used immunoSEQ multiplex PCR; TCRdb keeps in-frame clones, though not all of them. The sample records about 110,000 clones, 68% being singletons. The sample was memory CD8+ T cells sorted from blood. The receptors originated from a woman in her twenties or thirties in good health. CDR3s include the opening cysteine and the closing phenylalanine or tryptophan. The order of the fields is V gene, clone size, D gene, CDR3 length, J gene, CDR3 protein, CDR3 DNA. The D gene is left open where the match is weak. Size tells how often a clone was seen (once, few, many) or the class of an expanded clone, and some rows leave it out.

>TRBV5-1|few|-|15|TRBJ1-3
CASSLDAGSGNTIYF
TGCGCCAGCAGCTTGGACGCAGGTTCTGGAAACACCATATATTTT
>TRBV4-2|-|-|16|TRBJ2-1
CASSQDSRTFYNEQFF
TGTGCCAGCAGCCAAGATAGTAGGACTTTCTACAATGAGCAGTTCTTC
>TRBV4-1|-|-|15|TRBJ1-2
CASSQDTSTNYGYTF
TGCGCCAGCAGCCAAGATACCAGTACTAACTATGGCTACACCTTC
>TRBV25-1|many|TRBD2|14|TRBJ2-2
CASTSGRDTGELFF
TGTGCCAGCACTAGCGGGAGGGACACCGGGGAGCTGTTTTTT
>TRBV28|-|-|17|TRBJ1-5
CASRTRKQGLSDQPQHF
TGTGCCAGCCGTACCCGGAAGCAGGGACTTTCGGATCAGCCCCAGCATTTT
>TRBV5-6|-|-|18|TRBJ1-3
CASSDSRVDWDSGNTIYF
TGTGCCAGCAGCGACTCTCGGGTCGACTGGGACTCTGGAAACACCATATATTTT
>TRBV9|-|-|11|TRBJ1-4
CASSSGPKLFF
TGTGCCAGCAGCTCCGGGCCGAAACTGTTTTTT
>TRBV6-6|-|-|15|TRBJ2-1
CASSYLGLIYNEQFF
TGTGCCAGCAGTTACTTGGGACTGATATACAATGAGCAGTTCTTC
>TRBV25-1|-|-|12|TRBJ1-5
CASSDFEGPQHF
TGTGCCAGCAGTGACTTTGAGGGGCCCCAGCATTTT
>TRBV7-9|-|TRBD1|14|TRBJ1-1
CASSLDRDYTEAFF
TGTGCCAGCAGCCTGGACAGGGATTACACTGAAGCTTTCTTT
>TRBV21-1|-|-|15|TRBJ1-1
CASSKGLEGESEAFF
TGTGCCAGCAGCAAGGGGTTGGAGGGTGAGTCTGAAGCTTTCTTT
>TRBV5-1|-|-|15|TRBJ2-1
CASSPDTPSYNEQFF
TGCGCCAGCAGCCCCGACACGCCCTCATACAATGAGCAGTTCTTC
>TRBV25-1|-|-|14|TRBJ2-7
CASSGGDRAYEQYF
TGTGCCAGCAGTGGGGGGGACAGAGCCTACGAGCAGTACTTC
>TRBV5-1|-|TRBD1|15|TRBJ1-6
CASSLWSGGNSPLHF
TGCGCCAGCAGCTTGTGGTCAGGGGGCAATTCACCCCTCCACTTT
>TRBV7-8|-|-|14|TRBJ2-7
CASSLVVRAYEQYF
TGTGCCAGCAGCTTAGTGGTGAGAGCCTACGAGCAGTACTTC
>TRBV6-5|-|-|12|TRBJ1-2
CASSWDDYGYTF
TGTGCCAGCAGCTGGGACGACTATGGCTACACCTTC
>TRBV4-2|many|-|16|TRBJ2-7
CASSPDWTATSHEQYF
TGTGCCAGCAGCCCAGATTGGACGGCCACTTCTCACGAGCAGTACTTC
>TRBV4-1|-|TRBD1|15|TRBJ1-2
CASSQGQGFGYGYTF
TGCGCCAGCAGCCAAGGACAGGGCTTTGGCTATGGCTACACCTTC
>TRBV2|-|-|18|TRBJ2-7
CASSEQLGVLGSSYEQYF
TGTGCCAGCAGTGAACAGCTCGGAGTTCTTGGGAGCTCCTACGAGCAGTACTTC
>TRBV25-1|-|-|10|TRBJ2-1
CASSQNEQFF
TGTGCCAGCAGCCAAAATGAGCAGTTCTTC
>TRBV2|few|-|11|TRBJ1-5
CASSDSQPQHF
TGTGCCAGCAGTGACAGTCAGCCCCAGCATTTT
>TRBV2|-|-|13|TRBJ1-2
CASSEEANYGYTF
TGTGCCAGCAGTGAAGAGGCAAACTATGGCTACACCTTC